The clone carrying this TCR beta chain was seen only a few times. Its specificity is not known. Germline V gene sequence: CDR1 MNHNS, CDR2 SASEGT. The CDR3 consists of 14 residues. V gave up 6 bases and J gave up 0 bases, with 6 bases separating them. The data were taken from a study of T cell repertoires in cytomegalovirus infection. TCRdb re-called the reads through MiXCR, storing one row per CDR3 protein. Altogether approximately 590,000 distinct CDR3 sequences are present, roughly 43% being singletons, with the ten largest covering 48%. Sequencing was performed on cultured PBMCs, taken from culture after CMV antigen stimulation. The V call is TRBV6-1, the J call TRBJ2-6; D gene unclear. The source of this sequence is a human donor in good health (CMV status not recorded). Some clones in this sample may be carry-over from other donors' samples. CDR3 residues: CASSIYSGANVLTF. The CDR3 DNA reads TGTGCCAGCAGCATTTACTCTGGGGCCAACGTCCTGACTTTC.